Below, 14 T cell receptor beta chains from the same sample are listed, as sequenced in a study of shared clonotypes between healthy human individuals. Only CD45RO-negative cells positively selected for CCR7 counted as naive CD8 cells, so terminally differentiated effector memory CD45RA+ cells were excluded. Generated by immunoSEQ multiplex PCR, the TCRdb table keeps only in-frame clones and is missing some. Of millions of clones in the sample, about 95% were seen once. Sequences were obtained from naive CD8+ T cells sorted from blood. These receptor sequences come from a man aged 18 to 29 in good health.

The rearrangement links TRBV11-1 to TRBJ1-1, with D possibly matching TRBD1 (5 bases). CDR1 SGHAT and CDR2 FQDESV come from the germline V gene (reference sequence). The CDR3 spans 13 residues. The V gene lost 5 bases and the J gene lost 8 bases, with 15 bases spanning the gap. CDR3 in DNA: TGTGCCAGCAGCCCAGACAGTCGGACCGAAGCTTTCTTT. Amino acid sequence: CASSPDSRTEAFF. The whole variable domain, filled in from reference TRBV11-1 and TRBJ1-1, reads EAEVAQSPRYKITEKSQAVAFWCDPISGHATLYWYRQILGQGPELLVQFQDESVVDDSQLPKDRFSAERLKGVDSTLKIQPAELGDSAMYLCASSPDSRTEAFFGQGTRLTVV.

A word on this clone: The same CDR3 arises from other DNA sequences in this sample as well. The chain couples TRBV6-5 to TRBJ1-2; D remains unclear. The CDR3 extends over 13 amino acids. The V gene lost 3 bases and the J gene lost 8 bases, with 13 bases spanning the gap. Germline V gene sequence: CDR1 MNHEY, CDR2 SVGAGI. DNA of the CDR3: TGTGCCAGCAGTTATAGTTCAGCCGGCGGCTACACCTTC. This encodes CASSYSSAGGYTF.

The chain employs TRBV5-4 and TRBJ1-6, with D perhaps TRBD1 (6 bases). CDR3 length: 18 residues. CDR1 SGHNT and CDR2 YYREEE come from the germline V gene (reference sequence). V lost 6 bases and J lost 8, with 27 bases in between. CDR3 loop: CASTWWGGLPEFHSPLHF. Here the CDR3 DNA reads TGTGCCAGCACCTGGTGGGGGGGGCTTCCAGAGTTTCATTCACCCCTCCACTTT.

This clone was counted a few times. The V call is TRBV29-1, the J call TRBJ2-7; D is undetermined. The CDR3 loop spans 12 amino acids. Germline V gene sequence: CDR1 SQVTM, CDR2 ANQGSEA. The ends were cut back, 6 bases at V and 3 bases at J, with 12 bases in the middle. DNA for the CDR3: TGCAGCGTACCGGGCCCGGGCTACGAGCAGTACTTC. This codes for CSVPGPGYEQYF.

The V gene is TRBV5-1, the J gene TRBJ2-5; D uncertain. The CDR3 is made up of 14 amino acids. CDR1 is SGHRS, CDR2 YFSETQ, per germline. Deletions cut 0 bases from V and 4 bases from J, with 10 bases between. The DNA of the CDR3 is TGCGCCAGCAGCTTGGACCTCCCTGGAGAGACCCAGTACTTC. Its translation is CASSLDLPGETQYF.

This clone was observed a single time. This chain links TRBV27 with TRBJ2-7; a weak D match, TRBD1 (5 bases). V was shortened by 0 bases and J by 2 bases, with 8 bases between the two germline ends. Looked up from germline, CDR1 is MNHEY and CDR2 is SMNVEV (reference sequence). CDR3 length: 14 residues. Written as DNA, the CDR3 is TGTGCCAGCAGTTTATCCCTGACAGCCTACGAGCAGTACTTC. This translates into CASSLSLTAYEQYF.

This clone was detected only once. V gene TRBV7-9 combines with J gene TRBJ2-7; D unclear. The germline V gene has CDR1 SEHNR and CDR2 FQNEAQ (reference sequence). The V end lost 3 bases, the J end lost 7 bases, and 13 bases lay between the germline ends. This CDR3 comprises 13 residues. For the CDR3, the DNA is TGTGCCAGCAGCTTCGGTGTCCTTGGGGAGCAGTACTTC. Translated, it gives CASSFGVLGEQYF. The full variable domain, its missing parts supplied by reference TRBV7-9 and TRBJ2-7, is DTGVSQNPRHKITKRGQNVTFRCDPISEHNRLYWYRQTLGQGPEFLTYFQNEAQLEKSRLLSDRFSAERPKGSFSTLEIQRTEQGDSAMYLCASSFGVLGEQYFGPGTRLTVT.

The chain carries TRBV11-2 and TRBJ2-7, with 12 positions matching TRBD2. The germline V gene encodes CDR1 SGHAT and CDR2 FQNNGV. The CDR3 sequence is 17 residues long. The V segment lost 0 bases and the J segment 3 bases; nucleotides outside the gene matches: 6. The CDR3 coding sequence is TGTGCCAGCAGCTTAGAGGGGACTAGCGGGCCGGACTACGAGCAGTACTTC. Protein: CASSLEGTSGPDYEQYF.

V is TRBV27 and J is TRBJ2-7, with D unresolved. The CDR3 totals 14 residues. V gave up 6 bases and J gave up 3 bases, with 15 bases separating them. Germline CDR1 MNHEY, CDR2 SMNVEV (reference sequence). The chain's CDR3 is CASSPTPQNYEQYF. Written as DNA, the CDR3 is TGTGCCAGCAGCCCGACGCCTCAAAACTACGAGCAGTACTTC.

The DNA of the CDR3 is TGCGCCAGCAGCCAAACTCCAGGGGACAGGACTTTTCAAGCTTTCTTT. Translating gives CASSQTPGDRTFQAFF. The chain recombines TRBV4-1 with TRBJ1-1, with TRBD1 matching 8 bases. The CDR3 spans 16 residues. The V segment lost 2 bases and the J segment 9 bases; nucleotides outside the gene matches: 14. The germline V gene has CDR1 MGHRA and CDR2 YSYEKL.

This chain connects TRBV5-4 to TRBJ2-7; TRBD1 matches 10 bases. Germline V gives CDR1 SGHNT, CDR2 YYREEE (reference sequence). V shed 0 bases, J shed 0 bases, and the junction held 0 bases outside the gene matches. The CDR3 length is 15 residues. The chain's CDR3 is CASSLGDRGSYEQYF. Written as DNA, the CDR3 is TGTGCCAGCAGCTTGGGGGACAGGGGCTCCTACGAGCAGTACTTC.

The chain couples TRBV25-1 to TRBJ2-7; no clear D. Per germline, CDR1 MGHDK and CDR2 SYGVNS. Between the trimmed V and J ends, which lost 3 bases and 6 bases, there was a span of 6 bases. There are 11 residues in the CDR3. CDR3 residues: CASSDDFEQYF. The CDR3 coding sequence is TGTGCCAGCAGTGACGATTTCGAGCAGTACTTC.

The DNA of the CDR3 is TGTGCCAGTAGTATGGGTTCCGAGGGTTCCTACGAGCAGTACTTC. Translated: CASSMGSEGSYEQYF. J is TRBJ2-7 and V is TRBV19; possible D gene TRBD2, 5 bases. The germline V and J ends were trimmed by 3 bases and 1 base, with 13 bases remaining between them. This CDR3 is 15 amino acids long. Germline V gene lookup returns CDR1 LNHDA and CDR2 SQIVND (reference sequence).

The DNA for the CDR3 is TGTGCCAGCAGCCCGACGGGGGAGGGAGAGACCCAGTACTTC. The encoded protein is CASSPTGEGETQYF. The chain has TRBV9 and TRBJ2-5, with 7 bases matching TRBD2. The CDR3 extends over 14 amino acids. J lost 4 bases, V lost 4 bases, and 7 bases had no gene match. Germline V gene lookup returns CDR1 SGDLS and CDR2 YYNGEE.